A single sample is the source of the 26 T cell receptor beta chains below, sequenced in a study of T cell changes during pregnancy in multiple sclerosis. Assay: immunoSEQ multiplex PCR; the TCRdb copy retains only in-frame clones and omits some. In the table there are 72,000 or so clones, 93% of which are singletons. Specimen: peripheral blood, collected in the second trimester of pregnancy. These receptors came from a female donor with multiple sclerosis, enrolled in a pregnancy study.

The CDR3 protein is CASSDGIREYF. CDR3 sequence (DNA): TGTGCCAGCAGTGACGGGATCCGCGAGTACTTC. The V call is TRBV2, the J call TRBJ2-4, with D possibly matching TRBD2 (5 bases). V was clipped by 3 bases and J by 14 bases, with 11 bases between them. CDR1 and CDR2 from the germline V gene are SNHLY and FYNNEI. The CDR3 has 11 amino acids.

This clone was counted a single time. CDR3 amino acids: CASSILRSDNEQFF. CDR3 nucleotide sequence: TGTGCCAGTAGTATCCTTCGCTCAGACAATGAGCAGTTCTTC. This chain connects TRBV19 to TRBJ2-1; D remains ambiguous. V shed 3 bases and J shed 5 bases, with 11 bases lying between them. The CDR3 spans 14 residues. Germline V gene lookup returns CDR1 LNHDA and CDR2 SQIVND (reference sequence).

The genes are TRBV19 and TRBJ1-2; D gene uncertain. This CDR3 has 12 amino acids. V lost 8 bases to trimming and J lost 4 bases, with 11 bases between them. Germline CDR1 is LNHDA and CDR2 is SQIVND (reference sequence). DNA of the CDR3: TGTGCCAGTGCCCAGGTTGGCTATGGCTACACCTTC. Protein: CASAQVGYGYTF.

The rearrangement joins TRBV11-2 to TRBJ1-4, with 7 bases identical to TRBD1. The V gene end was trimmed by 4 bases and the J gene end by 0 bases; junction bases not matched to a gene: 11. Looked up from germline, CDR1 is SGHAT and CDR2 is FQNNGV. The CDR3 is made up of 18 amino acids. The CDR3 sequence is CASSSGTVIPATNEKLFF. CDR3 in DNA: TGTGCCAGCAGCTCGGGGACAGTTATTCCTGCAACTAATGAAAAACTGTTTTTT.

The J gene is TRBJ1-1, the V gene TRBV6-5; D unclear. In germline, CDR1 is MNHEY, CDR2 SVGAGI. Trimming stripped 4 bases from V and 2 bases from J, with 17 bases between. This CDR3 region has 16 residues. The CDR3 nucleotides are TGTGCCAGCAGTTCCATATTGGAGGTGCGCAACACTGAAGCTTTCTTT. This codes for CASSSILEVRNTEAFF.

The chain couples TRBV19 to TRBJ1-6; possibly TRBD1 for D (5 bases). The V end was cut by 6 bases, the J end by 8 bases, with 17 bases between. This CDR3 comprises 15 residues. Germline V gene data show CDR1 as LNHDA and CDR2 as SQIVND (reference sequence). For the CDR3, the DNA is TGTGCCAGTAGCTACACCAGGGAGGTCTATTCACCCCTCCACTTT. It is translated as CASSYTREVYSPLHF. Together with reference TRBV19 and TRBJ1-6, the CDR3 gives the full variable domain: DGGITQSPKYLFRKEGQNVTLSCEQNLNHDAMYWYRQDPGQGLRLIYYSQIVNDFQKGDIAEGYSVSREKKESFPLTVTSAQKNPTAFYLCASSYTREVYSPLHFGNGTRLTVT.

This clone was observed a handful of times. J is TRBJ1-6 and V is TRBV9; D is uncertain. Looked up from germline, CDR1 is SGDLS and CDR2 is YYNGEE. Deletions cut 0 bases from V and 13 bases from J, with 17 bases between. The CDR3 totals 15 residues. The CDR3 region is CASSVGEQPELPLHF. The CDR3 region has the DNA TGTGCCAGCAGCGTAGGAGAACAGCCAGAATTGCCCCTCCACTTT.

V is TRBV5-4 and J is TRBJ1-1; 7 nucleotides line up with TRBD1. Trimming took 3 bases from V and 1 from J; bases not matched to a gene: 9. Germline lookup yields CDR1 SGHNT and CDR2 YYREEE (reference sequence). The CDR3 totals 16 residues. For the CDR3, the DNA is TGTGCCAGCAGCTCACTCCGGACAGGAGAGAACACTGAAGCTTTCTTT. Translation: CASSSLRTGENTEAFF.

CDR3 sequence: CASSDSAGGHNEQFF. As DNA, the CDR3 is TGTGCCAGCAGTGACTCAGCGGGGGGGCACAATGAGCAGTTCTTC. The chain carries TRBV6-4 and TRBJ2-1; 10 nucleotides align to TRBD2. The CDR3 spans 15 residues. The germline V gene has CDR1 MRHNA and CDR2 SNTAGT. V was clipped by 0 bases and J by 5 bases; unmatched bases: 1.

The chain combines TRBV29-1 with TRBJ1-5, with 11 bases matching TRBD1. V shed 4 bases and J 4 bases; nucleotides not matched to a gene: 3. CDR1 is SQVTM, CDR2 ANQGSEA, per germline. This CDR3 comprises 14 residues. The CDR3 loop is CSVAGTGGNQPQHF. CDR3 nucleotide sequence: TGCAGCGTTGCGGGGACAGGGGGAAATCAGCCCCAGCATTTT.

This chain connects TRBV5-4 to TRBJ2-7; D unresolved. Looked up from germline, CDR1 is SGHNT and CDR2 is YYREEE (reference sequence). The CDR3 sequence is 11 residues long. Trimming pared 3 bases from V and 7 bases from J, leaving 8 bases between. CDR3 sequence reads: CASSSVGEQYF. The CDR3 DNA reads TGTGCCAGCAGCTCGGTCGGGGAGCAGTACTTC.

The genes are TRBV13 and TRBJ1-1; 8 nucleotides match TRBD1. V dropped 2 bases and J dropped 7; count of bases not matched to a gene: 9. The CDR3 runs 15 residues. Germline CDR1 is PRHDT and CDR2 is FYEKMQ (reference sequence). The CDR3 sequence is CASSLSAGGIDEAFF. The CDR3 region has the DNA TGTGCCAGCAGCTTATCAGCAGGGGGCATCGATGAAGCTTTCTTT.

V is TRBV7-2 and J is TRBJ1-6; 7 nucleotides align to TRBD1. This CDR3 has 13 amino acids. V gave up 5 bases and J gave up 9 bases; unmatched junction bases: 4. From germline, CDR1 is SGHTA and CDR2 FQGNSA. CDR3: CASSPRQGSPLHF. CDR3 DNA: TGTGCCAGCAGCCCAAGACAGGGTTCACCCCTCCACTTT.

About this clone itself: The junction departs from the called germline gene at one end, perhaps through a read error. The genes are TRBV15 and TRBJ2-7; TRBD1 might be the D (6 bases). Germline loops: CDR1 LNHNV, CDR2 YYDKDF (reference sequence). CDR3 length: 15 amino acids. The CDR3 reads CATSRDPGVPGDVDF. The DNA of the CDR3 is TGTGCCACCAGCAGAGACCCAGGGGTCCCGGGCGATGTGGACTTC.

CDR3 in amino acids: CASLSRGASTDTQYF. CDR3 coding DNA: TGTGCCAGCCTGAGTCGGGGGGCTAGCACAGATACGCAGTATTTT. The rearrangement joins TRBV2 to TRBJ2-3; D perhaps matches TRBD2 (7 bases). Germline CDR1 SNHLY, CDR2 FYNNEI. This CDR3 has 15 residues. Deletions cut 8 bases from V and 0 bases from J, with 15 bases between. The full variable domain, its missing parts supplied by reference TRBV2 and TRBJ2-3, is EPEVTQTPSHQVTQMGQEVILRCVPISNHLYFYWYRQILGQKVEFLVSFYNNEISEKSEIFDDQFSVERPDGSNFTLKIRSTKLEDSAMYFCASLSRGASTDTQYFGPGTRLTVL.

This CDR3 is CASSSGQGQETQYF. CDR3 sequence (DNA): TGTGCCAGCAGTTCTGGACAGGGGCAAGAGACCCAGTACTTC. This rearrangement joins TRBV2 to TRBJ2-5, with 9 bases fitting TRBD1. The CDR3 spans 14 residues. CDR1 SNHLY and CDR2 FYNNEI come from the germline V gene. The ends lost 5 bases at V and 2 bases at J; junction bases unmatched: 3.

The chain employs TRBV29-1 and TRBJ2-7; D is uncertain. CDR1 and CDR2 (germline): SQVTM, ANQGSEA. The CDR3 spans 13 residues. Trimming pared 4 bases from V and 1 base from J, leaving 11 bases between. Here the CDR3 reads CSVGAPSSYEQYF. The CDR3 DNA reads TGCAGCGTTGGGGCACCCAGTTCCTACGAGCAGTACTTC.

The CDR3 DNA reads as TGTGCCAGCACCCCTAGAGGGGGTAGGAATTCACCCCTCCACTTT. Protein product: CASTPRGGRNSPLHF. This chain links TRBV27 with TRBJ1-6, with D perhaps matching TRBD1 (6 bases). Trimming removed 7 bases from V and 7 bases from J, with 17 bases in between. The CDR3 has 15 amino acids. Germline V lookup: CDR1 MNHEY, CDR2 SMNVEV (reference sequence).

The chain carries TRBV9 and TRBJ2-1; D may be TRBD1 (5 bases). This CDR3 contains 14 residues. V lost 2 bases and J lost 3, with 9 bases in between. Germline V gene data show CDR1 as SGDLS and CDR2 as YYNGEE. CDR3 bases: TGTGCCAGCAGCGTCGACAGTGACTACAATGAGCAGTTCTTC. Translation gives CASSVDSDYNEQFF.

V is TRBV27 and J is TRBJ2-7; the D gene is possibly TRBD2 (6 bases). This CDR3 region has 13 residues. V dropped 8 bases and J dropped 7 bases, with 18 bases sitting between them. CDR1 and CDR2 from the germline V gene are MNHEY and SMNVEV (reference sequence). The CDR3 bases are TGTGCCAGCTCCAGCCCCGACCGGGGGGAGCAGTACTTC. Translated: CASSSPDRGEQYF.

CDR3 loop: CASSVVGEAYGYTF. The CDR3, as DNA: TGTGCCAGCAGCGTAGTTGGAGAAGCCTATGGCTACACCTTC. V and J are TRBV9 and TRBJ1-2, with unresolved D. Germline lookup yields CDR1 SGDLS and CDR2 YYNGEE. The CDR3 loop spans 14 amino acids. V lost 0 bases and J lost 4, with 10 bases in between.

The chain is built from TRBV6-5 and TRBJ2-2; D ambiguous. Trimming shortened V by 6 bases and J by 3 bases, and 14 bases separated the two germline ends. CDR3 length equals 15 residues. From germline, CDR1 is MNHEY and CDR2 SVGAGI. The DNA of the CDR3 is TGTGCCAGCAGCCCTGTAGCATTCGACACCGGGGAGCTGTTTTTT. It codes for CASSPVAFDTGELFF.

The chain has TRBV20-1 and TRBJ2-3; no reliable D call. Looked up from germline, CDR1 is DFQATT and CDR2 is SNEGSKA (reference sequence). This CDR3 comprises 10 residues. Between the trimmed V and J ends, which lost 3 bases and 5 bases, there was a span of 3 bases. The CDR3 is CSASRDTQYF. The DNA of the CDR3 is TGCAGTGCTAGTAGAGATACGCAGTATTTT.

V gene TRBV29-1 combines with J gene TRBJ2-3; D might be TRBD1 (6 bases). This CDR3 has 15 residues. CDR1 SQVTM and CDR2 ANQGSEA come from the germline V gene. Trimming left V 6 bases short and J 0 bases short, with 16 bases between. Here the CDR3 DNA reads TGCAGCGTGAACGGTCAGGGGTCTAGCACAGATACGCAGTATTTT. Amino acid sequence: CSVNGQGSSTDTQYF.

The V call is TRBV5-4, the J call TRBJ1-3; 8 nucleotides align to TRBD1. This CDR3 spans 16 amino acids. V dropped 4 bases and J dropped 0; count of bases not matched to a gene: 6. Germline V gives CDR1 SGHNT, CDR2 YYREEE (reference sequence). CDR3 DNA: TGTGCCAGCAGCCGGCCACAGGGGGTCTCTGGAAACACCATATATTTT. Its translation: CASSRPQGVSGNTIYF.

The genes are TRBV29-1 and TRBJ1-4; D not certain. V was cut by 6 bases and J by 5 bases, with 10 bases left in between. The CDR3 extends over 12 amino acids. CDR1 is SQVTM and CDR2 is ANQGSEA in the germline V gene. CDR3 nucleotide sequence: TGCAGCGTAAGAGGACTGAATGAAAAACTGTTTTTT. Translating it yields CSVRGLNEKLFF.